This T cell receptor (beta chain) was documented in a study of tumour-infiltrating T cells in Burkitt lymphoma. Study information: Repertoire clonality predicted overall and progression-free survival.

Sequenced by immunoSEQ multiplex PCR; TCRdb stores in-frame clones only, minus some. This table has 5,000 to 7,000 clones, around 10% appearing once. This TCR derives from a human donor with diffuse large B-cell lymphoma. The sequenced sample consisted of tumor tissue.

The CDR3 spells CASSLRGGQADTQYF. The CDR3 coding sequence is TGTGCCAGCAGCTTGCGGGGGGGCCAGGCAGATACGCAGTATTTT. The rearrangement links TRBV5-4 to TRBJ2-3, with 8 bases matching TRBD2. V gave up 1 base and J gave up 4 bases; unmatched junction bases: 5. The CDR3 length is 15 residues. CDR1 and CDR2 (germline): SGHNT, YYREEE (reference sequence).